The 32 T cell receptor beta chains in this list originate from one sample, sequenced in a study of CD8+ T cells in alopecia areata. Sequencing templates came from extracted RNA that was reverse transcribed into cDNA. Only in-frame clones appear in the TCRdb table, and some are missing; sequencing was by immunoSEQ multiplex PCR. The data show some 190,000 clones, around 56% seen once. Sample treatment: oral pan-JAK inhibitor, 5-10 mg twice daily. The source material was CD4+ T cells sorted from blood, sampled at week 4, from a patient treated with tofacitinib. These receptors originate from a human donor with alopecia areata.

This clone occurred once. The V call is TRBV15, the J call TRBJ1-5; D is ambiguous. The V end was cut by 2 bases, the J end by 0 bases, with 11 bases between. The CDR3 is 16 amino acids. CDR1 LNHNV and CDR2 YYDKDF come from the germline V gene (reference sequence). This chain's CDR3 is CATSRSTHRSNQPQHF. The CDR3 nucleotides are TGTGCCACCAGCAGATCAACCCACCGTAGCAATCAGCCCCAGCATTTT.

The genes are TRBV5-1 and TRBJ1-2, with a tentative D call TRBD1 (6 bases). Trimming took 2 bases from V and 7 from J, leaving 18 bases between them. CDR1 is SGHRS, CDR2 YFSETQ, per germline. The CDR3 extends over 15 amino acids. CDR3 in amino acids: CASSFNDRDIIGYTF. The DNA for the CDR3 is TGCGCCAGCAGCTTCAATGATAGGGACATTATTGGCTACACCTTC. Together with reference TRBV5-1 and TRBJ1-2, the CDR3 gives the full variable domain: KAGVTQTPRYLIKTRGQQVTLSCSPISGHRSVSWYQQTPGQGLQFLFEYFSETQRNKGNFPGRFSGRQFSNSRSEMNVSTLELGDSALYLCASSFNDRDIIGYTFGSGTRLTVV.

The genes are TRBV6-6 and TRBJ1-3, with D unclear. The V gene's germline CDR1 is MNHNY and CDR2 SVGAGI (reference sequence). This CDR3 has 14 amino acids. The germline V and J ends were trimmed by 7 bases and 7 bases, with 17 bases remaining between them. CDR3: CASTLKSTGNTIYF. The CDR3 coding sequence is TGTGCCAGCACCCTAAAGTCCACCGGGAACACCATATATTTT.

J is TRBJ1-5 and V is TRBV4-1; 7 positions agree with TRBD1. Per germline, CDR1 MGHRA and CDR2 YSYEKL. J was trimmed by 6 bases and V by 0 bases; bases with no gene match: 5. CDR3 size: 15 residues. The CDR3 bases are TGCGCCAGCAGCCAAGAAGGGGGCGGGGGTCAGCCCCAGCATTTT. This gives the protein CASSQEGGGGQPQHF.

The rearrangement uses TRBV15 and TRBJ2-2; no clear D. The CDR3 sequence is 11 residues long. Per germline, CDR1 LNHNV and CDR2 YYDKDF (reference sequence). V lost 6 bases and J 6 bases, leaving 5 bases between the germline ends. CDR3 sequence: CATRSPGELFF. In DNA, the CDR3 is TGTGCCACCAGGAGTCCCGGGGAGCTGTTTTTT.

This chain links TRBV30 with TRBJ1-1; D might be TRBD1 (5 bases). The ends were cut back, 2 bases at V and 1 base at J, with 11 bases in the middle. The CDR3 runs 14 residues. Germline-derived CDR1 and CDR2 are GTSNPN and SVGIG (reference sequence). The CDR3 DNA reads TGTGCCTGGAGTCTCGGGACCAGGAACACTGAAGCTTTCTTT. Translating it yields CAWSLGTRNTEAFF.

This chain uses TRBV28 with TRBJ2-5, with TRBD2 matching 7 bases. The germline V gene has CDR1 MDHEN and CDR2 SYDVKM. V shed 3 bases, J shed 6 bases, and the junction held 7 bases outside the gene matches. The CDR3 consists of 14 residues. The CDR3 DNA reads TGTGCCAGCAGTTTCGCGGGAGAGGTAAAGACCCAGTACTTC. Encoded protein: CASSFAGEVKTQYF. Supplemented by reference TRBV28 and TRBJ2-5, the full variable domain reads DVKVTQSSRYLVKRTGEKVFLECVQDMDHENMFWYRQDPGLGLRLIYFSYDVKMKEKGDIPEGYSVSREKKERFSLILESASTNQTSMYLCASSFAGEVKTQYFGPGTRLLVL.

This chain joins TRBV30 and TRBJ2-7; maybe TRBD2 (6 bases). This CDR3 comprises 12 residues. Germline CDR1 GTSNPN, CDR2 SVGIG (reference sequence). Trimming stripped 8 bases from V and 2 bases from J, with 13 bases between. In DNA, the CDR3 is TGTGCCGGAGGGTGGAATCCCTACGAGCAGTACTTC. Protein sequence: CAGGWNPYEQYF. Combining the CDR3 with reference TRBV30 and TRBJ2-7 gives the whole variable domain SQTIHQWPATLVQPVGSPLSLECTVEGTSNPNLYWYRQAAGRGLQLLFYSVGIGQISSEVPQNLSASRPQDRQFILSSKKLLLSDSGFYLCAGGWNPYEQYFGPGTRLTVT.

The chain links TRBV30 to TRBJ2-2; D ambiguous. CDR3 length: 10 residues. Germline V lookup: CDR1 GTSNPN, CDR2 SVGIG (reference sequence). V dropped 7 bases and J dropped 9 bases, with 9 bases sitting between them. Written as DNA, the CDR3 is TGTGCCTCCCGGGCCAGGGAGCTGTTTTTT. It translates to CASRARELFF.

The chain couples TRBV18 to TRBJ2-7, with D hard to call. CDR3 length: 13 residues. The germline CDR1 and CDR2 sequences are KGHSH and LQKENI. V lost 0 bases and J lost 2, with 5 bases in between. The CDR3: CASSPPNTYEQYF. In DNA, the CDR3 is TGTGCCAGCTCACCACCCAACACCTACGAGCAGTACTTC.

The rearrangement joins TRBV19 to TRBJ2-7, with D perhaps TRBD1 (5 bases). Trimming removed 3 bases at V and 3 bases at J, with 12 bases between. The CDR3 length is 14 residues. Germline V gene data show CDR1 as LNHDA and CDR2 as SQIVND (reference sequence). The CDR3 loop reads CASSIGDRSYEQYF. CDR3 bases: TGTGCCAGTAGTATCGGAGACAGAAGCTACGAGCAGTACTTC.

The chain recombines TRBV2 with TRBJ2-2; 9 positions match TRBD1. Germline V gene data show CDR1 as SNHLY and CDR2 as FYNNEI. This CDR3 contains 15 residues. The V gene end was trimmed by 6 bases and the J gene end by 0 bases; junction bases not matched to a gene: 2. DNA of the CDR3: TGTGCCAGCAGAGGGACAGGGTCGAACACCGGGGAGCTGTTTTTT. Amino acids: CASRGTGSNTGELFF. Variable domain in full (rest from reference TRBV2 and TRBJ2-2): EPEVTQTPSHQVTQMGQEVILRCVPISNHLYFYWYRQILGQKVEFLVSFYNNEISEKSEIFDDQFSVERPDGSNFTLKIRSTKLEDSAMYFCASRGTGSNTGELFFGEGSRLTVL.

J is TRBJ2-7 and V is TRBV5-1; 8 bases map to TRBD2. The CDR3 totals 14 residues. The V and J ends lost 2 bases and 2 bases, in that order; junction bases with no gene match: 3. Germline CDR1 reads SGHRS; CDR2 reads YFSETQ. CDR3 residues: CASSFTSGPYEQYF. The CDR3 DNA follows: TGCGCCAGCAGCTTTACTAGCGGTCCCTACGAGCAGTACTTC. The entire variable domain, with the rest obtained from reference TRBV5-1 and TRBJ2-7, is as follows: KAGVTQTPRYLIKTRGQQVTLSCSPISGHRSVSWYQQTPGQGLQFLFEYFSETQRNKGNFPGRFSGRQFSNSRSEMNVSTLELGDSALYLCASSFTSGPYEQYFGPGTRLTVT.

The chain recombines TRBV30 with TRBJ2-1, with D possibly being TRBD2 (6 bases). V shed 2 bases and J shed 2 bases, with 10 bases lying between them. CDR3 size: 14 residues. CDR1 GTSNPN and CDR2 SVGIG come from the germline V gene (reference sequence). In DNA, the CDR3 is TGTGCCTGGAGTAGGGCGGGACCCTACAATGAGCAGTTCTTC. This gives the protein CAWSRAGPYNEQFF. Variable domain in full (rest from reference TRBV30 and TRBJ2-1): SQTIHQWPATLVQPVGSPLSLECTVEGTSNPNLYWYRQAAGRGLQLLFYSVGIGQISSEVPQNLSASRPQDRQFILSSKKLLLSDSGFYLCAWSRAGPYNEQFFGPGTRLTVL.

This clone was detected once. At one of its ends the junction is not consistent with the germline gene, which may arise from a read error. CDR3 residues: CASSEEFYGQYF. CDR3 sequence (DNA): TGTGCCAGCAGTGAGGAGTTCTACGGGCAGTACTTC. The V gene is TRBV2, the J gene TRBJ2-7; D unclear. The CDR3 is 12 residues long. In germline, CDR1 is SNHLY, CDR2 FYNNEI.

DNA for the CDR3: TGTGCCTGGAGTGTACAATATGCGGGCAAAAACATTCAGTACTTC. Its protein is CAWSVQYAGKNIQYF. This sequence joins TRBV30 and TRBJ2-4, with TRBD2 as a possible D gene (5 bases). The ends were cut back, 0 bases at V and 3 bases at J, with 12 bases in the middle. Germline CDR1 reads GTSNPN; CDR2 reads SVGIG (reference sequence). CDR3 length: 15 residues.

This chain uses TRBV6-1 with TRBJ2-5, with 12 bases aligning to TRBD2. Germline loops: CDR1 MNHNS, CDR2 SASEGT. With 5 bases clipped from V and 5 bases from J, the junction kept 6 bases outside the gene matches. CDR3 size: 15 residues. CDR3 in amino acids: CASSPTGTSGETQYF. CDR3 sequence (DNA): TGTGCCAGCAGTCCCACCGGGACTAGCGGGGAGACCCAGTACTTC.

This clone was detected a few times. The chain couples TRBV5-5 to TRBJ2-7; D gene uncertain. Germline assignment: CDR1 SGHKS and CDR2 YYEKEE (reference sequence). Trimming took off 3 bases at V and 1 base at J, with 2 bases between the two ends. The CDR3 totals 11 residues. The CDR3 DNA is TGTGCCAGCAGCTCTTCCTACGAGCAGTACTTC. Translating gives CASSSSYEQYF.

The rearrangement links TRBV25-1 to TRBJ2-2; unclear D gene. CDR3 length: 13 amino acids. Between the trimmed V and J ends, which lost 4 bases and 4 bases, there was a span of 7 bases. Germline values: CDR1 MGHDK, CDR2 SYGVNS. This chain's CDR3 is CASSGPATGELFF. As DNA, the CDR3 is TGTGCCAGCAGTGGGCCGGCCACCGGGGAGCTGTTTTTT.

J is TRBJ2-4 and V is TRBV5-1; D uncertain. The CDR3 length is 15 residues. With 1 base removed from V and 0 bases from J, the gap between germline ends came to 8 bases. Germline-derived CDR1 and CDR2 are SGHRS and YFSETQ. For the CDR3, the DNA is TGCGCCAGCAGCTTGCGCGAAGGAGCCAAAAACATTCAGTACTTC. This translates into CASSLREGAKNIQYF.

The genes are TRBV7-9 and TRBJ2-4; 11 bases align to TRBD2. This CDR3 comprises 14 residues. V lost 4 bases, J lost 6 bases, and 2 bases stayed unmatched. CDR1 SEHNR and CDR2 FQNEAQ come from the germline V gene (reference sequence). The CDR3 region is CASSYGLAGNIQYF. As DNA, the CDR3 is TGTGCCAGCAGCTACGGACTAGCGGGAAACATTCAGTACTTC.

J is TRBJ2-3 and V is TRBV30, with 13 bases that match TRBD2. Germline V gene data show CDR1 as GTSNPN and CDR2 as SVGIG (reference sequence). There are 19 residues in the CDR3. Germline trimming cut 1 base from V and 0 bases from J; bases unmatched to any gene: 10. The CDR3 protein is CAWSGRRTSGSLSTDTQYF. In DNA, the CDR3 is TGTGCCTGGAGTGGCCGGCGGACTAGCGGGAGTCTTAGCACAGATACGCAGTATTTT.

The rearrangement joins TRBV19 to TRBJ2-1, with 9 positions matching TRBD2. Germline CDR1 reads LNHDA; CDR2 reads SQIVND (reference sequence). This CDR3 spans 13 amino acids. V was pared by 5 bases and J by 15 bases, with 11 bases of the junction left unmatched. CDR3 loop: CASSFSFSGSSFF. As DNA, the CDR3 is TGTGCCAGTAGTTTTTCCTTTAGCGGGAGTTCGTTCTTC.

This clone appeared a single time. The gene calls are TRBV7-3 and TRBJ2-1, with TRBD2 matching over 8 bases. Losses at the gene ends were 0 bases for V and 9 bases for J; bases not matched to a gene: 7. Germline-derived CDR1 and CDR2 are SGHTA and FQGTGA. This CDR3 has 15 amino acids. DNA for the CDR3: TGTGCCAGCAGCTTAACCGGGACTAGTTTCCGTGAGCAGTTCTTC. This gives the protein CASSLTGTSFREQFF.

This clone was counted only a few times. The chain uses TRBV4-3 and TRBJ2-7, with a possible D match to TRBD1 (6 bases). This CDR3 comprises 15 residues. V was cut by 0 bases and J by 6 bases, with 15 bases left in between. Germline CDR1 reads LGHNA; CDR2 reads YSLEER. The CDR3 coding sequence is TGCGCCAGCAGCCAAGATTCGGACAGCCGCTCCGAGCAGTACTTC. It specifies CASSQDSDSRSEQYF.

The genes are TRBV30 and TRBJ2-1; weak D call: TRBD2 (6 bases). The length of the CDR3 is 11 residues. Trimming took off 5 bases at V and 8 bases at J, with 10 bases between the two ends. The germline gives CDR1 GTSNPN, CDR2 SVGIG (reference sequence). CDR3 in amino acids: CAWGGKDEQFF. The CDR3 DNA reads TGTGCCTGGGGGGGGAAGGATGAGCAGTTCTTC.

This clone has just a few counts. The chain is built from TRBV29-1 and TRBJ1-4; 8 bases are a match to TRBD1. There are 13 residues in the CDR3. The junction had 7 bases not matched to a gene; V was cut back by 5 bases and J by 8 bases. Germline lookup yields CDR1 SQVTM and CDR2 ANQGSEA. CDR3 region: CSVPTGGREKLFF. CDR3 DNA: TGCAGCGTTCCTACAGGGGGTAGGGAAAAACTGTTTTTT.

As to this clone: It is unclear where the CDR3 begins or ends on the DNA, so no DNA is shown, and the CDR3 is as TCRdb lists it. The chain joins TRBV28 to TRBJ2-7; the table's D call TRBD1 went unverified against the DNA. The length of the CDR3 is 13 amino acids, counting both ends. CDR1 is MDHEN, CDR2 SYDVKM, per germline. The CDR3 loop is CASGFGPGYEQYF.

CDR3 protein: CASSPPTGPMNTEAFF. The CDR3 coding sequence is TGTGCCAGCAGCCCCCCGACAGGCCCTATGAACACTGAAGCTTTCTTT. This sequence joins TRBV4-2 and TRBJ1-1; tentatively, D is TRBD1 (6 bases). The CDR3 has 16 amino acids. The germline gives CDR1 LGHNA, CDR2 YNFKEQ. V shed 4 bases and J shed 0 bases, with 15 bases lying between them.

A few counts support this clone. V is TRBV29-1 and J is TRBJ1-1; D may be TRBD1 (5 bases). The V end lost 6 bases, the J end lost 6 bases, and 17 bases lay between the germline ends. CDR1 SQVTM and CDR2 ANQGSEA come from the germline V gene. This CDR3 has 13 amino acids. CDR3 amino acids: CSVARDRDAEAFF. DNA for the CDR3: TGCAGCGTCGCCCGAGATCGGGACGCTGAAGCTTTCTTT.

This clone was recorded only once. The gene calls are TRBV29-1 and TRBJ1-1; D remains unclear. With 7 bases removed from V and 1 base from J, the gap between germline ends came to 10 bases. Germline V gene lookup returns CDR1 SQVTM and CDR2 ANQGSEA. The CDR3 extends over 12 amino acids. The CDR3 region has the DNA TGCAGCGCTGCGACGGCGAACACTGAAGCTTTCTTT. The encoded protein is CSAATANTEAFF.

The gene calls are TRBV29-1 and TRBJ2-1; TRBD2 agrees at 11 bases. The V and J ends lost 7 bases and 9 bases, in that order; junction bases with no gene match: 14. Germline V gene sequence: CDR1 SQVTM, CDR2 ANQGSEA. The CDR3 has 15 residues. CDR3 amino acids: CSASPGTSGWSEQFF. The CDR3 DNA follows: TGCAGCGCCTCCCCCGGGACTAGCGGCTGGAGTGAGCAGTTCTTC.